The 3 T cell receptor beta chains below all came from one sample that was sequenced in a study of T-cell reconstitution after alpha-beta-depleted transplantation in children. Unique molecular identifiers were incorporated when the TCRbeta library was constructed. MiXCR, applied by TCRdb to the PCR reads, yields one record per CDR3 protein. The sample includes 45,000 to 55,000 distinct CDR3 sequences, approximately 9.2% of them seen just once. The source was PBMCs, mostly from graft donor cells, collected 60 days after TCRalphabeta/CD19-depleted stem cell transplant. Receptors originate from a male patient aged 2 to 10 who had a stem cell transplant for chronic granulomatous disease, so the T cells may come from the graft donor.

This clonotype was recorded at least ten times. The DNA of the CDR3 is TGCAGTGGGCGGAGCTCCTATAATTCACCCCTCCACTTT. This encodes CSGRSSYNSPLHF. The chain couples TRBV20-1 to TRBJ1-6, with D uncertain. This CDR3 comprises 13 residues. Trimming stripped 7 bases from V and 0 bases from J, with 7 bases between. From germline, CDR1 is DFQATT and CDR2 SNEGSKA (reference sequence).

This clonotype has a count of ten or more. The chain links TRBV5-1 to TRBJ2-1; 8 bases fit TRBD2. With V trimmed by 0 bases and J by 4 bases, 3 bases remained unmatched. This CDR3 is built from 15 residues. CDR1 is SGHRS and CDR2 is YFSETQ in the germline V gene. The CDR3 DNA reads as TGCGCCAGCAGCTTGGAGAGCGGGAGTTACAATGAGCAGTTCTTC. As protein: CASSLESGSYNEQFF.

Only a few counts were recorded for this clonotype. The chain links TRBV6-6 to TRBJ1-2, with a tentative D call TRBD1 (6 bases). The CDR3 contains 13 residues. V was shortened by 4 bases and J by 7 bases, with 13 bases between the two germline ends. Germline CDR1 MNHNY, CDR2 SVGAGI (reference sequence). CDR3: CASSLQGDPGYTF. CDR3 coding DNA: TGTGCCAGCAGTTTACAGGGTGATCCTGGCTACACCTTC.